This TCR beta chain was sequenced for a study of OX40 agonist ivuxolimab in advanced cancers. Looking at the study overall: Treatment of patients was with ivuxolimab, an agonistic anti-OX40 (CD134) antibody. Study outcomes and limitations: What antigens the expanded peripheral T cells recognized was never established. Compared with CD4+, CD8+ T cells on average had more expanded clones.

The germline V gene encodes CDR1 SGHTA and CDR2 FQGNSA. V lost 0 bases and J lost 0, with 8 bases in between. The CDR3 contains 15 residues. Only in-frame clones appear in the TCRdb table, and some are missing; sequencing was by immunoSEQ multiplex PCR. The table records tens of thousands of clones, 84% of them present only once. On this clone: The target antigen is unknown.

The V gene is TRBV7-2, the J gene TRBJ1-1, with no clear D. The starting material was CD4+ or CD8+ T cells sorted from blood, obtained in a trial of the OX40 agonist ivuxolimab. The sequence came from an adult with an advanced solid tumor such as melanoma, head and neck, liver or kidney cancer. In DNA form, the CDR3 reads TGTGCCAGCAGCTTAGCAACGGGCATGAACACTGAAGCTTTCTTT. Amino acid sequence: CASSLATGMNTEAFF.